The entry that follows covers one T cell receptor beta chain sequence. The V segment lost 4 bases and the J segment 4 bases; nucleotides outside the gene matches: 16. Germline-derived CDR1 and CDR2 are SGHRS and YFSETQ. This CDR3 is built from 19 residues. The data were obtained in a study of memory CD4+ T cells and cytomegalovirus serostatus. Repertoires were generated with immunoSEQ multiplex PCR, while TCRdb's copy carries only in-frame clones and drops some. Of around 45,000 clones detected, over 60% appear once; the ten largest clones hold about 1.9%. The sort gate was single viable CD3+CD4+CD8-CD45RO+ cells for memory CD4+ T cells.

V is TRBV5-1 and J is TRBJ2-1, with 11 bases matching TRBD1. The source material was memory CD4+ T cells from blood. This TCR was recovered from an adult in good health and CMV-seronegative. The CDR3 loop reads CASSQGTGGSLSSYNEQFF. The CDR3 bases are TGCGCCAGCAGCCAGGGGACAGGGGGATCCCTTTCTTCGTACAATGAGCAGTTCTTC.